Below, 5 T cell receptor beta chains from the same sample are listed, as sequenced in a study of blood T cell repertoires in COVID-19. This table comes from immunoSEQ multiplex PCR, and its TCRdb copy is limited to in-frame clones, with some not included. The sample yields 150,000 to 200,000 clones, approximately 80% seen once. The source material was PBMCs or T cells enriched from blood (not recorded which). These receptors were taken from a woman between 55 and 75 years old who had recovered from COVID-19.

This chain joins TRBV27 and TRBJ2-3; no reliable D call. The V end was cut by 0 bases, the J end by 7 bases, with 8 bases between. Germline V gene lookup returns CDR1 MNHEY and CDR2 SMNVEV (reference sequence). The length of the CDR3 is 13 residues. As DNA, the CDR3 is TGTGCCAGCAGTTTATCGAGCATTCATACGCAGTATTTT. It specifies CASSLSSIHTQYF.

This chain links TRBV9 with TRBJ1-2; TRBD1 aligns across 9 bases. The germline V gene has CDR1 SGDLS and CDR2 YYNGEE. V shed 7 bases, J shed 2 bases, and the junction held 6 bases outside the gene matches. The CDR3 length is 14 residues. The CDR3 coding sequence is TGTGCCAGCTCAAGGACAGGGGAAAACTATGGCTACACCTTC. It codes for CASSRTGENYGYTF.

V and J are TRBV14 and TRBJ2-3; 13 bases align to TRBD2. This CDR3 spans 18 amino acids. Germline CDR1 is SGHDN and CDR2 is FVKESK. The ends lost 4 bases at V and 3 bases at J; junction bases unmatched: 10. The CDR3 region is CASSRGLAGSRSTDTQYF. CDR3 coding DNA: TGTGCCAGCAGCCGGGGACTAGCGGGGAGCCGATCTACAGATACGCAGTATTTT.

The chain recombines TRBV6-5 with TRBJ1-6; 9 bases are a match to TRBD1. Germline CDR1 and CDR2: MNHEY and SVGAGI. V was pared by 5 bases and J by 8 bases, with 7 bases of the junction left unmatched. This CDR3 comprises 15 residues. The CDR3 is CASSPGTGIYSPLHF. The CDR3 DNA reads TGTGCCAGCAGTCCCGGGACAGGGATATATTCACCCCTCCACTTT.

This clone was found once. The chain employs TRBV9 and TRBJ2-5; D ambiguous. CDR1 is SGDLS and CDR2 is YYNGEE in the germline V gene. This CDR3 spans 13 amino acids. Trimming cost V 1 base and J 7 bases, with 11 bases left between them. CDR3 in amino acids: CASSVLEFGTQYF. The DNA for the CDR3 is TGTGCCAGCAGCGTACTGGAGTTTGGGACCCAGTACTTC.